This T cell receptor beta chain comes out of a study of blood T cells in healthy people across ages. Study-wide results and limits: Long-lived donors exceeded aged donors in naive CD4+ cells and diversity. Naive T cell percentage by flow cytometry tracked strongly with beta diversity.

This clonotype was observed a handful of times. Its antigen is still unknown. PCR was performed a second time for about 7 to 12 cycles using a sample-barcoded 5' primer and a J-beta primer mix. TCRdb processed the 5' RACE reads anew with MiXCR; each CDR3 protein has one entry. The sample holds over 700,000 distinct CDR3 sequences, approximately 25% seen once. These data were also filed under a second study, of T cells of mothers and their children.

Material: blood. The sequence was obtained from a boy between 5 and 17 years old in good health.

In DNA form, the CDR3 reads TGTGCCAGCAGCGTAGGGAGGGTCTCCTACAATGAGCAGTTCTTC. Encoded protein: CASSVGRVSYNEQFF. This chain links TRBV9 with TRBJ2-1; a possible D gene is TRBD2 (6 bases). In germline, CDR1 is SGDLS, CDR2 YYNGEE. The CDR3 runs 15 residues. The V and J ends lost 0 bases and 0 bases respectively, with 7 bases between them.